A selection of T cell receptor beta chains follows, all from one sample in a study of T cell changes during pregnancy in multiple sclerosis. Sequenced by immunoSEQ multiplex PCR; TCRdb stores in-frame clones only, minus some. Of approximately 93,000 clones in the sample, approximately 90% were seen once. Sequences were derived from peripheral blood, sampled before pregnancy. These receptors were obtained from a female donor with multiple sclerosis, enrolled in a pregnancy study. Both conserved end residues are part of each CDR3. The order of the fields is clone size, D gene, J gene, V gene, CDR3 DNA, CDR3 protein. The D gene is left open where the match is weak. Not every row has a clone size; where given, it reads once, few, many or a size class.

.,.,TRBJ2-3,TRBV6-1,TGTGCCAGCAGTGTGAGTTCGGGTAGCGGCACAGATACGCAGTATTTT,CASSVSSGSGTDTQYF
.,TRBD2,TRBJ2-7,TRBV5-4,TGTGCCAGCAGCTTCGGCCCTAGCGGGGGATCATACGAGCAGTACTTC,CASSFGPSGGSYEQYF
.,.,TRBJ1-5,TRBV18,TGTGCCAGCTCCCTAGGACAGTCCAATCAGCCCCAGCATTTT,CASSLGQSNQPQHF
.,TRBD2,TRBJ2-1,TRBV5-1,TGCGCCAGCAGCTTGGCCCAGACTAGCGGGGTTCTGTCTGAGCAGTTCTTC,CASSLAQTSGVLSEQFF
.,TRBD2,TRBJ2-7,TRBV4-1,TGCGCCAGCAGCCACCGCGGACTAGCGGGGGGCCTTTACTACGAGCAGTACTTC,CASSHRGLAGGLYYEQYF
.,.,TRBJ2-3,TRBV6-1,TGTGCCAGCATGAGGATAGATACGCAGTATTTT,CASMRIDTQYF
.,TRBD1,TRBJ1-5,TRBV2,TGTGCCAGCAGTGAACCAAGCGGACAGGTCAGCAATCAGCCCCAGCATTTT,CASSEPSGQVSNQPQHF
.,TRBD1,TRBJ1-1,TRBV9,TGTGCCAGCAGCGCCCCAGGGGGCATGAACACTGAAGCTTTCTTT,CASSAPGGMNTEAFF
.,.,TRBJ2-7,TRBV5-8,TGTGCCAGCAGCTGGGGACATCAGGGGGGCGAGCAGTACTTC,CASSWGHQGGEQYF
once,TRBD1,TRBJ2-4,TRBV30,TGTGCCTGGAGTGATGACAGGGGATCCATTCAGTACTTC,CAWSDDRGSIQYF
.,TRBD2,TRBJ2-1,TRBV27,TGTGCCAGCACCCCTCGGGCTAGCGGGTTTTACAATGAGCAGTTCTTC,CASTPRASGFYNEQFF
.,TRBD1,TRBJ1-1,TRBV19,TGTGCCAGCCAACAAAGGACAGGGATAATGAACACTGAAGCTTTCTTT,CASQQRTGIMNTEAFF
.,.,TRBJ2-1,TRBV27,TGTGCCAGCAGTTTATGGGGCGGGATAACCTACAATGAGCAGTTCTTC,CASSLWGGITYNEQFF
.,.,TRBJ1-1,TRBV5-1,TGCGCCAGCAGCTTGGGCGTATTGAACACTGAAGCTTTCTTT,CASSLGVLNTEAFF
.,TRBD1,TRBJ2-7,TRBV18,TGTGCCAGCTCACCCGAGGCAGGGGGCTCCTACGAGCAGTACTTC,CASSPEAGGSYEQYF
.,.,TRBJ1-4,TRBV9,TGTGCCAGCAGCGTAGGGCCAACTAATGAAAAACTGTTTTTT,CASSVGPTNEKLFF
.,TRBD2,TRBJ2-3,TRBV6-6,TGTGCCAGCAGACTACTAGCGGGCGCTAGCACAGATACGCAGTATTTT,CASRLLAGASTDTQYF
.,.,TRBJ1-1,TRBV20-1,TGCAGTGCGAGATCAAACACTGAAGCTTTCTTT,CSARSNTEAFF
.,.,TRBJ2-1,TRBV30,TGTGCCTGGAGTGTAAGAGATGAGCAGTTCTTC,CAWSVRDEQFF
once,TRBD1,TRBJ2-1,TRBV7-6,TGTGCCAGCAGCTCGCTAATAGGGGGCGTGGACTCCTACAATGAGCAGTTCTTC,CASSSLIGGVDSYNEQFF
.,.,TRBJ1-1,TRBV30,TGTGCCTGGAGTTTTGGTGGCCTGGAAGCTTTCTTT,CAWSFGGLEAFF
.,TRBD2,TRBJ2-2,TRBV5-1,TGCGCCAGCACCCTTAGAGGCGGCGGGGGGCGAAAAACCGGGGAGCTGTTTTTT,CASTLRGGGGRKTGELFF
.,.,TRBJ1-5,TRBV5-1,TGCGCCAGCAGCCCGGAAACAGGGAGGGACCAGCCCCAGCATTTT,CASSPETGRDQPQHF
.,TRBD1,TRBJ2-6,TRBV28,TGTGCCAGCAGGTCCATTACAGCAGGGGGCTTGGCTTCTGGGGCCAACGTCCTGACTTTC,CASRSITAGGLASGANVLTF
.,.,TRBJ2-7,TRBV5-4,TGTGCCAGCAGCTTGCGAGGGTCCGCCTACGAGCAGTACTTC,CASSLRGSAYEQYF
.,TRBD1,TRBJ2-5,TRBV6-5,TGTGCCAGCAGTTACTCGACAGGGAAAGAGACCCAGTACTTC,CASSYSTGKETQYF
.,.,TRBJ2-3,TRBV6-1,TGTGCCAGCAGTGATCGGGGAGATACGCAGTATTTT,CASSDRGDTQYF
.,.,TRBJ1-2,TRBV21-1,TGTGCCAGCAGCAAAGAGGGGGCAAAGGGCTATGGCTACACCTTC,CASSKEGAKGYGYTF
.,.,TRBJ2-7,TRBV10-3,TGTGCCATCAGTGTGGGCAGGGGATCCTACGAGCAGTACTTC,CAISVGRGSYEQYF